These T cell receptor beta chains were read from a single sample in a study of human thymus T cells. Repertoires were generated with immunoSEQ multiplex PCR, while TCRdb's copy carries only in-frame clones and drops some. The top ten hold 0.02% to 0.03% of the sample, which has some 130,000 clones, just under 95% seen once. Sequenced sample: thymus tissue. Receptor source: a boy in the first two years of life with a congenital heart defect but otherwise immunologically healthy. The CDR3 runs from the conserved cysteine through the conserved F or W. Each record gives: V gene, CDR3 protein.

TRBV19 | CASSIPSGLYGYTF
TRBV28 | CASSPTPRLAGGITDTQYF
TRBV7-2 | CASSYPETSGIYNEQFF
TRBV19 | CASSIFVQGAAEAFF
TRBV18 | CASSPQGGYGYTF
TRBV5-1 | CASTKGVTVRGRREKLFF
TRBV14 | CASSASSEQETQYF
TRBV4-2 | CASSQGTVKPTGANTGELFF
TRBV19 | CASMRGGTYNEQFF
TRBV15 | CATSRVGGGRVPPNEQFF
TRBV7-7 | CAIKDREGHEAFF
TRBV6-5 | CASSPGLLVRLIF
TRBV28 | CASSFGRLRGGKETQYF
TRBV5-1 | CASSLAYPGLAGQPYQETQYF
TRBV28 | CASEVRINQPQHF
TRBV9 | CASSVGPLLSYGYTF
TRBV4-2 | CASSQVGPRRQLFIYGYTF
TRBV4-3 | CASSQETTKETDRSNTEAFF
TRBV9 | CASSAKGKSGELFF
TRBV30 | CAWMGGHTEAFF
TRBV6-1 | CASRPGRGNSPLHF
TRBV19 | CATTPGQRTYTF
TRBV19 | CASSIRGRTSRADTQYF
TRBV2 | CASSGITGLGQPQHF
TRBV28 | CASSLRAGQSGDYGYTF
TRBV11-3 | CASSLERGGTEDYGYTF
TRBV27 | CASSLGWSYNSPLHF
TRBV5-8 | CASSLKSDSNQPQHF
TRBV20-1 | CSADRDDGYTF
TRBV4-1 | CASSQEHHYSDTQYF
TRBV5-4 | CASSTQDSPTGSNQPQHF
TRBV5-5 | CASSSTFSGNPYEQYF
TRBV4-3 | CASSQDRLTDGYTF